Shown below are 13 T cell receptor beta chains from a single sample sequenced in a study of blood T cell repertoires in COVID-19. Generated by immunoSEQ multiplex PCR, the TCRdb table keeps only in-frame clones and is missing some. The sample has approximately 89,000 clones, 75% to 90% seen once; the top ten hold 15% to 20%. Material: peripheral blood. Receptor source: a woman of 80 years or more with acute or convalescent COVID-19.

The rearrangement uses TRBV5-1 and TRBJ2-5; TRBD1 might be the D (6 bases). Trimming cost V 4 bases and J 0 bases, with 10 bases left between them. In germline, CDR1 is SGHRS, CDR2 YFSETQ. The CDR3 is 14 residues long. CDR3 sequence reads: CASSVTGNQETQYF. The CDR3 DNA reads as TGCGCCAGCAGCGTAACAGGGAACCAAGAGACCCAGTACTTC. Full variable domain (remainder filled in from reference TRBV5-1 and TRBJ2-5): KAGVTQTPRYLIKTRGQQVTLSCSPISGHRSVSWYQQTPGQGLQFLFEYFSETQRNKGNFPGRFSGRQFSNSRSEMNVSTLELGDSALYLCASSVTGNQETQYFGPGTRLLVL.

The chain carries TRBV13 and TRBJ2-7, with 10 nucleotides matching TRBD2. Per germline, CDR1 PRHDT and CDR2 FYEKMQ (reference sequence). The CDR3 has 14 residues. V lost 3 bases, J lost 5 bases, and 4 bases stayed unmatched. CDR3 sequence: CASSFGLAGDEQYF. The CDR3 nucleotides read TGTGCCAGCAGCTTTGGCCTAGCGGGAGACGAGCAGTACTTC.

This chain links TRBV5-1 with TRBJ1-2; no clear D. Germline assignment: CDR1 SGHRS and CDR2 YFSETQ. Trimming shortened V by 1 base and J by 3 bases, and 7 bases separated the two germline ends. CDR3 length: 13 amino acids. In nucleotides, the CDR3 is TGCGCCAGCAGCTTGAACACAGACTATGGCTACACCTTC. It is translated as CASSLNTDYGYTF.

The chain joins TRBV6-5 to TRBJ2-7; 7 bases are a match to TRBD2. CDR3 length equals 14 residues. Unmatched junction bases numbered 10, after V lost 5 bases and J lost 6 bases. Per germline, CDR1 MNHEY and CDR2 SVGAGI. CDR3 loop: CASSRLAGTVEQYF. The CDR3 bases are TGTGCCAGCAGTAGACTAGCAGGAACAGTCGAGCAGTACTTC.

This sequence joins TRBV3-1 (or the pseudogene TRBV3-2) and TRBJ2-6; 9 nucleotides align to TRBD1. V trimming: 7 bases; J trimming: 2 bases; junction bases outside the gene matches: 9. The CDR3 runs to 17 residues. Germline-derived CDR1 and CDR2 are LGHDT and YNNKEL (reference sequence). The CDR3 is CASKLGTGLTGANVLTF. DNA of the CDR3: TGTGCCAGCAAGCTTGGGACAGGGCTGACTGGGGCCAACGTCCTGACTTTC.

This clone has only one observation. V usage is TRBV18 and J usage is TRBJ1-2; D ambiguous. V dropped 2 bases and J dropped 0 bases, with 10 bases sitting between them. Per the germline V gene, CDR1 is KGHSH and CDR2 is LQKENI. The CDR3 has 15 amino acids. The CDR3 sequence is CASSPARFTNYGYTF. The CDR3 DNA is TGTGCCAGCTCACCAGCGAGGTTCACTAACTATGGCTACACCTTC.

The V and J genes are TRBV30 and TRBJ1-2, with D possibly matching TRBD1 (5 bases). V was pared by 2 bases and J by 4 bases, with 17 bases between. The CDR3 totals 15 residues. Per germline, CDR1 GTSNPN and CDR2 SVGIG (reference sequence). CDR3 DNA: TGTGCCTGGAGTCTAGGGGCCATTCCTGGCTATGGCTACACCTTC. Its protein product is CAWSLGAIPGYGYTF. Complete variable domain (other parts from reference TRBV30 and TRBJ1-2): SQTIHQWPATLVQPVGSPLSLECTVEGTSNPNLYWYRQAAGRGLQLLFYSVGIGQISSEVPQNLSASRPQDRQFILSSKKLLLSDSGFYLCAWSLGAIPGYGYTFGSGTRLTVV.

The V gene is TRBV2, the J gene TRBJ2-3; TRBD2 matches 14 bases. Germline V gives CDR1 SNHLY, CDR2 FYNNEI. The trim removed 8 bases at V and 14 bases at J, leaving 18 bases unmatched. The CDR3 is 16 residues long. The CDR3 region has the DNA TGTGCCAGCCCTGGAAAGGGGGGACTAGCGGGAGATGTTGGGTATTTT. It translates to CASPGKGGLAGDVGYF.

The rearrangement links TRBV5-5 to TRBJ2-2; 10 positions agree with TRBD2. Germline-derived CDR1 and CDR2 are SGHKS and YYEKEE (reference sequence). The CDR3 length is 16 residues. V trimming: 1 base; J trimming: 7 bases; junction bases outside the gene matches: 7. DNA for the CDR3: TGTGCCAGCAGCTTGAAACTAGCGGGGTCGGGCGGGGAGCTGTTTTTT. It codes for CASSLKLAGSGGELFF.

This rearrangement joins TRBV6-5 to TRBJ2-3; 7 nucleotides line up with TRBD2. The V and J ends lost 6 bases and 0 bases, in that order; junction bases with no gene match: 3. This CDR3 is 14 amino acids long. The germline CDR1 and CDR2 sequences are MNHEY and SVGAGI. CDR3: CASRIGGSTDTQYF. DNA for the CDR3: TGTGCCAGCAGAATCGGGGGGAGCACAGATACGCAGTATTTT.

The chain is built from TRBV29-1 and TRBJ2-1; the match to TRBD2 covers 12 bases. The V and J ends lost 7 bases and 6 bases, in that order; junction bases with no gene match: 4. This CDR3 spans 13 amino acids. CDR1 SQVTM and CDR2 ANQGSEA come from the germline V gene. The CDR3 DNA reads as TGCAGCGCAACTAGCGGGGGGACCAATGAGCAGTTCTTC. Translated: CSATSGGTNEQFF.

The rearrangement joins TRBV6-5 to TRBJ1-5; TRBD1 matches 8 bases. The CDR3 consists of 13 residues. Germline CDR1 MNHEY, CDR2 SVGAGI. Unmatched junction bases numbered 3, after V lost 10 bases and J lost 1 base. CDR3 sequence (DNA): TGTGCCAAGGACAGGGTAAGCAATCAGCCCCAGCATTTT. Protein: CAKDRVSNQPQHF.

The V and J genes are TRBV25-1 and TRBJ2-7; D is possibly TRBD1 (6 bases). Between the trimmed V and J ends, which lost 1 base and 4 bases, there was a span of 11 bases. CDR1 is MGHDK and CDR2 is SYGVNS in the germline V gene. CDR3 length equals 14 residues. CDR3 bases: TGTGCCAGCAGTGAATCAAGGGGGTGGTACGAGCAGTACTTC. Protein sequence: CASSESRGWYEQYF.